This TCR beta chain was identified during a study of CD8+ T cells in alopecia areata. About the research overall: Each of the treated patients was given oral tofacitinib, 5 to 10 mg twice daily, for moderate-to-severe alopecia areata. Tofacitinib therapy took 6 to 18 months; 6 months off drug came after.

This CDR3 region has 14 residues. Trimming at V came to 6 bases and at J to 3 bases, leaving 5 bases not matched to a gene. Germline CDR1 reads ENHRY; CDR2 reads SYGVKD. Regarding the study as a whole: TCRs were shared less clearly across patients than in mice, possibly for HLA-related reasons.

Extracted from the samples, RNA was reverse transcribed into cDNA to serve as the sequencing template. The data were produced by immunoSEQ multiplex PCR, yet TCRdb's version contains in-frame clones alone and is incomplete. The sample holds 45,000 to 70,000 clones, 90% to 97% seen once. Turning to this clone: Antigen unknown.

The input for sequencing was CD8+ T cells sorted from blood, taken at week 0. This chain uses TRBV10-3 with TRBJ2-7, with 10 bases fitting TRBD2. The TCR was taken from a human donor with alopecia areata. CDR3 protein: CAIRGGLASYEQYF. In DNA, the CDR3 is TGTGCCATCAGGGGGGGACTAGCGAGCTACGAGCAGTACTTC.